One sample yielded the 20 T cell receptor beta chains listed below, sequenced in a study of T cells in localized non-small cell lung cancer. Clones were read by immunoSEQ multiplex PCR, and TCRdb kept only the in-frame ones, dropping some. In the table there are over a thousand clones, around 20% of which are singletons. Sequencing was performed on normal lung tissue next to the tumor, taken before any cancer treatment. Source of these receptors: a male donor at least 60 years old with stage I lung adenocarcinoma.

The chain uses TRBV5-1 and TRBJ1-4, with 7 bases that match TRBD1. Germline CDR1 reads SGHRS; CDR2 reads YFSETQ. V was clipped by 5 bases and J by 3 bases; unmatched bases: 4. The CDR3 consists of 14 residues. The CDR3 loop is CASRGQTSNEKLFF. The DNA of the CDR3 is TGCGCCAGCAGGGGACAGACCTCTAATGAAAAACTGTTTTTT.

This clone was detected only a few times. The rearrangement joins TRBV19 to TRBJ2-1; 11 nucleotides agree with TRBD2. The CDR3 covers 20 residues. Germline V CDR1 and CDR2: LNHDA, SQIVND (reference sequence). Germline trimming cut 1 base from V and 0 bases from J; bases unmatched to any gene: 11. Written as DNA, the CDR3 is TGTGCCAGTAGTATAGGTCGCTATAGCGGGGGGGTCAGCTCCTACAATGAGCAGTTCTTC. Translating gives CASSIGRYSGGVSSYNEQFF.

The V and J genes are TRBV25-1 and TRBJ1-4; D unresolved. Germline CDR1 MGHDK, CDR2 SYGVNS. The CDR3 is 12 residues long. V was trimmed by 5 bases and J by 8 bases, leaving 9 bases between them. CDR3 loop: CASSQGREKLFF. DNA of the CDR3: TGTGCCAGCAGTCAAGGACGGGAAAAACTGTTTTTT. The complete variable domain, with remaining parts taken from reference TRBV25-1 and TRBJ1-4, reads EADIYQTPRYLVIGTGKKITLECSQTMGHDKMYWYQQDPGMELHLIHYSYGVNSTEKGDLSSESTVSRIRTEHFPLTLESARPSHTSQYLCASSQGREKLFFGSGTQLSVL.

V usage is TRBV11-3 and J usage is TRBJ2-3, with 8 bases identical to TRBD2. V dropped 4 bases and J dropped 1; count of bases not matched to a gene: 7. Germline-derived CDR1 and CDR2 are SGHNT and YENEEA. CDR3 length: 16 amino acids. The CDR3 DNA sequence: TGTGCCAGCAGCTCCGGGAGGGGGTCTGGCACAGATACGCAGTATTTT. Protein product: CASSSGRGSGTDTQYF.

Within the sample, this clone is large (0.1 to 1%). The chain combines TRBV6-8 with TRBJ2-7; D is undetermined. Per germline, CDR1 MNHGY and CDR2 SAAAGT. CDR3 size: 13 residues. Trimming removed 5 bases at V and 0 bases at J, with 8 bases between. The CDR3 loop reads CASSLRASYEQYF. The CDR3 region has the DNA TGTGCCAGCAGTCTCCGGGCCTCCTACGAGCAGTACTTC.

This rearrangement joins TRBV28 to TRBJ2-7; 7 positions agree with TRBD2. Trimming took 4 bases from V and 6 from J; bases not matched to a gene: 9. The CDR3 totals 14 residues. From germline, CDR1 is MDHEN and CDR2 SYDVKM. The CDR3 region has the DNA TGTGCCAGCAGTTCCCTTGGGGAGGGACCCGAGCAGTACTTC. It codes for CASSSLGEGPEQYF.

The sample holds a few counts of this clone. V is TRBV6-9 and J is TRBJ1-1; D uncertain. The CDR3 contains 11 residues. V was clipped by 7 bases and J by 3 bases, with 6 bases between them. Germline V lookup: CDR1 MNHGY, CDR2 SVAAGI. Here the CDR3 DNA reads TGTGCCAGCATTCCCGACACTGAAGCTTTCTTT. Its translation is CASIPDTEAFF.

This clone ranks as large. The V gene is TRBV28, the J gene TRBJ2-3; D is uncertain. This CDR3 comprises 14 residues. Trimming removed 10 bases at V and 1 base at J, with 15 bases between. Germline CDR1 and CDR2: MDHEN and SYDVKM. This CDR3 reads CATAFLGGTDTQYF. The CDR3 nucleotides read TGTGCCACCGCCTTCTTAGGAGGCACAGATACGCAGTATTTT.

The chain couples TRBV10-2 to TRBJ1-5; D is unresolved. This CDR3 spans 14 amino acids. In germline, CDR1 is WSHSY, CDR2 SAAADI. V shed 10 bases and J shed 2 bases, with 15 bases lying between them. This CDR3 is CATSPTERNQPQHF. Written as DNA, the CDR3 is TGCGCCACCAGCCCGACGGAACGCAATCAGCCCCAGCATTTT.

This clone was seen more than once but under ten times. This chain uses TRBV11-3 with TRBJ1-5; TRBD1 matches 10 bases. The CDR3 loop spans 15 amino acids. Trimming took 5 bases from V and 2 from J; bases not matched to a gene: 3. Germline V gene lookup returns CDR1 SGHNT and CDR2 YENEEA. The DNA of the CDR3 is TGTGCCAGCAGCCCCGGGACAGGGGGCAATCAGCCCCAGCATTTT. As protein: CASSPGTGGNQPQHF.

The rearrangement joins TRBV11-3 to TRBJ1-2, with D uncertain. Per the germline V gene, CDR1 is SGHNT and CDR2 is YENEEA. The germline V and J ends were trimmed by 5 bases and 0 bases, with 13 bases remaining between them. The CDR3 runs to 15 residues. The CDR3 protein is CASSRPQESNYGYTF. The CDR3 nucleotides are TGTGCCAGCAGCCGACCTCAGGAATCTAACTATGGCTACACCTTC.

CDR3 sequence: CASSPGSQGIYEQYF. The CDR3 coding sequence is TGTGCCAGCAGCCCTGGGTCCCAGGGGATCTACGAGCAGTACTTC. The genes are TRBV9 and TRBJ2-7, with TRBD1 as a possible D gene (6 bases). CDR3 size: 15 residues. V was pared by 4 bases and J by 3 bases, with 17 bases between. Germline V gene sequence: CDR1 SGDLS, CDR2 YYNGEE.

The genes are TRBV6-7 and TRBJ2-2; the D gene is possibly TRBD1 (6 bases). TRBV6-7 is annotated as an ORF whose role is uncertain. This CDR3 spans 15 amino acids. Trimming took off 6 bases at V and 4 bases at J, with 15 bases between the two ends. The CDR3 DNA sequence: TGTGCCAGCAGCCATACAGGGTCGCGCACCGGGGAGCTGTTTTTT. It encodes CASSHTGSRTGELFF.

This clone was counted between two and nine times. This chain connects TRBV6-8 to TRBJ2-7; D is unresolved. The V gene's germline CDR1 is MNHGY and CDR2 SAAAGT. The CDR3 is 14 amino acids. Trimming removed 2 bases from V and 0 bases from J, with 8 bases in between. CDR3 sequence reads: CASSYASNSYEQYF. CDR3 DNA: TGTGCCAGCAGTTACGCCAGCAACTCCTACGAGCAGTACTTC.

This chain joins TRBV29-1 and TRBJ2-6; 8 bases align to TRBD1. Looked up from germline, CDR1 is SQVTM and CDR2 is ANQGSEA. This CDR3 spans 14 amino acids. The V and J ends lost 6 bases and 2 bases, in that order; junction bases with no gene match: 3. Here the CDR3 reads CSVIQGAGANVLTF. The CDR3 DNA is TGCAGCGTAATACAGGGGGCTGGGGCCAACGTCCTGACTTTC.

The genes are TRBV5-1 and TRBJ1-1; no firm D call. There are 14 residues in the CDR3. CDR1 and CDR2 from the germline V gene are SGHRS and YFSETQ. Trimming removed 0 bases from V and 2 bases from J, with 8 bases in between. The CDR3 protein is CASSLEAGNTEAFF. The DNA for the CDR3 is TGCGCCAGCAGCTTGGAGGCGGGAAACACTGAAGCTTTCTTT.

The sample holds a few counts of this clone. The rearrangement links TRBV28 to TRBJ2-5, with TRBD2 as a possible D gene (6 bases). CDR1 and CDR2 from the germline V gene are MDHEN and SYDVKM. The CDR3 runs to 13 residues. V shed 5 bases and J shed 0 bases, with 7 bases lying between them. CDR3 region: CASSPGDQETQYF. Written as DNA, the CDR3 is TGTGCCAGCAGTCCGGGAGACCAAGAGACCCAGTACTTC.

The table lists this clone with a count of one. V usage is TRBV5-1 and J usage is TRBJ2-7; 10 bases are shared with TRBD1. CDR1 and CDR2 (germline): SGHRS, YFSETQ. The CDR3 is made up of 16 amino acids. The V gene end was trimmed by 0 bases and the J gene end by 2 bases; junction bases not matched to a gene: 5. The CDR3 nucleotides are TGCGCCAGCAGCTTGGACCGACAGGGGGCCACCTACGAGCAGTACTTC. Translation: CASSLDRQGATYEQYF.

This clone was detected only once. The V gene is TRBV19, the J gene TRBJ2-1; tentative D call: TRBD1 (5 bases). V was pared by 2 bases and J by 5 bases, with 10 bases between. This CDR3 is 14 amino acids long. Germline V gives CDR1 LNHDA, CDR2 SQIVND (reference sequence). This CDR3 reads CASSISDSNNEQFF. The DNA of the CDR3 is TGTGCCAGTAGTATAAGTGACAGCAACAATGAGCAGTTCTTC.

This clone was found once. The chain recombines TRBV18 with TRBJ1-6; D is perhaps TRBD1 (5 bases). Germline V lookup: CDR1 KGHSH, CDR2 LQKENI. Trimming took 3 bases from V and 7 from J, leaving 13 bases between them. This CDR3 contains 15 residues. CDR3 in DNA: TGTGCCAGCTCACCCTCGGGCAGGGAGAATTCACCCCTCCACTTT. This encodes CASSPSGRENSPLHF.